The 11 T cell receptor beta chains listed next were all sequenced from one sample in a study of blood T cells in healthy people across ages. A second PCR, run for about 7 to 11 cycles, used a sample-barcoded 5' primer plus a J-beta primer mix. One entry per CDR3 protein results from TCRdb running MiXCR on the 5' RACE reads. This table has approximately 1,000,000 distinct CDR3 sequences, 35% to 40% appearing once. The sample consisted of blood. These receptors came from a young man in good health.

The chain employs TRBV20-1 and TRBJ1-4; TRBD1 agrees at 8 bases. The CDR3 covers 15 residues. Germline trimming cut 6 bases from V and 3 bases from J; bases unmatched to any gene: 9. Germline V gene data show CDR1 as DFQATT and CDR2 as SNEGSKA (reference sequence). CDR3 protein: CSARGTGVPNEKLFF. CDR3 bases: TGCAGTGCCAGGGGGACAGGCGTCCCTAATGAAAAACTGTTTTTT.

A single count supports this clonotype. Germline is not matched at one junction end, which may reflect a read error. This rearrangement joins TRBV4-3 to TRBJ1-4, with D possibly being TRBD1 (5 bases). Germline CDR1 reads LGHNA; CDR2 reads YSLEER. CDR3 length: 16 residues. The CDR3 region is CTSSQDVAGSGEKLFF. The CDR3 DNA reads as TGCACCAGCAGCCAAGACGTGGCAGGGAGTGGTGAAAAACTGTTTTTT.

This clonotype was detected only a few times. The chain is built from TRBV29-1 and TRBJ2-7; no reliable D call. Deletions cut 4 bases from V and 6 bases from J, with 13 bases between. Germline V gives CDR1 SQVTM, CDR2 ANQGSEA. The CDR3 is 12 amino acids. In nucleotides, the CDR3 is TGCAGCGTTGGATTTGGCTCCGGCGAGCAGTACTTC. Protein product: CSVGFGSGEQYF.

The rearrangement joins TRBV6-2 or TRBV6-3 to TRBJ1-5; D is unclear. The germline V and J ends were trimmed by 6 bases and 0 bases, with 18 bases remaining between them. The CDR3 covers 17 residues. Per germline, CDR1 MNHEY and CDR2 SVGEGT. The CDR3 DNA reads as TGTGCCAGCAGCGCCGGGCCAGAGGGATATAGCAATCAGCCCCAGCATTTT. It is translated as CASSAGPEGYSNQPQHF.

The rearrangement uses TRBV18 and TRBJ1-1; perhaps TRBD1 as D (5 bases). The V end lost 5 bases, the J end lost 5 bases, and 27 bases lay between the germline ends. Germline V gives CDR1 KGHSH, CDR2 LQKENI. This CDR3 spans 18 amino acids. Written as DNA, the CDR3 is TGTGCCAGCTCATCCACCGGTAGAAGAGGGGCGGATTCGACTGAAGCTTTCTTT. Protein: CASSSTGRRGADSTEAFF.

In its sample, this clonotype was seen a few times. The V and J genes are TRBV4-3 and TRBJ2-3; D remains unclear. In germline, CDR1 is LGHNA, CDR2 YSLEER. The CDR3 sequence is 14 residues long. V was clipped by 0 bases and J by 4 bases, with 8 bases between them. The CDR3 loop reads CASSQDRVPDTQYF. The CDR3 DNA reads TGCGCCAGCAGCCAAGATCGGGTTCCAGATACGCAGTATTTT.

In the case of this clonotype: A junction end diverges from the germline sequence, so it may reflect a read error. This rearrangement joins TRBV28 to TRBJ1-6, with D perhaps TRBD1 (6 bases). The CDR3 runs 15 residues. The germline CDR1 and CDR2 sequences are MDHEN and SYDVKM. CDR3 amino acids: CASSLAGGYHSPLHF. CDR3 sequence (DNA): TGTGCCAGCAGTTTAGCGGGGGGCTATCATTCACCCCTCCACTTT.

J is TRBJ2-3 and V is TRBV5-6, with 15 bases fitting TRBD2. Unmatched junction bases numbered 9, after V lost 4 bases and J lost 3 bases. The CDR3 has 18 amino acids. The germline V gene has CDR1 SGHDT and CDR2 YYEEEE. CDR3 DNA sequence: TGTGCCAGCAGCCTTACCGGACTAGCGGGGGGGCTGACAGATACGCAGTATTTT. Translation gives CASSLTGLAGGLTDTQYF.

The rearrangement links TRBV20-1 to TRBJ2-7; the D gene is possibly TRBD1 (6 bases). The last part of the DNA fits TRBJ2-5 better; the J call may be wrong. Germline V lookup: CDR1 DFQATT, CDR2 SNEGSKA (reference sequence). This CDR3 is built from 14 residues. The CDR3 here is CSAFQVQGQETQYF. DNA of the CDR3: TGCAGTGCTTTCCAAGTACAGGGACAAGAGACCCAGTACTTC.

In its sample, this clonotype was seen a few times. CDR3 sequence (DNA): TGCAGTGCTAGGGGAGGAGATTATGAGCAGTACTTC. Translated, it gives CSARGGDYEQYF. The chain uses TRBV20-1 and TRBJ2-1, with a weak D call TRBD2 (6 bases). The end of the DNA aligns better with TRBJ2-7, so the J call may be wrong. Germline CDR1 is DFQATT and CDR2 is SNEGSKA (reference sequence). This CDR3 comprises 12 residues.

This clonotype has just a few counts. The rearrangement joins TRBV12-5 to TRBJ1-5; D possibly corresponds to TRBD1 (5 bases). CDR1 LGHNT and CDR2 FRNRAP come from the germline V gene. V gave up 7 bases and J gave up 2 bases, with 12 bases separating them. The CDR3 covers 14 residues. The CDR3 region is CASAWGGGNQPQHF. CDR3 DNA: TGTGCTAGTGCCTGGGGGGGTGGCAATCAGCCCCAGCATTTT.